The TCR beta chain under discussion was sequenced for a study of PD-1 blockade in classical Hodgkin lymphoma. General study results and limits: Relapsed/refractory patients reportedly had the lowest baseline TCR diversity, below newly diagnosed patients, who were below healthy donors. The repertoire differences lack a defined cause, possibly disease activity or prior therapy.

This CDR3 contains 16 residues. Germline CDR1 MDHEN, CDR2 SYDVKM. With V trimmed by 6 bases and J by 5 bases, 11 bases remained unmatched. As to this clone: As yet, its antigen is unknown.

The time point is: cycle 4 day 1 (C4D1), after 5 to 7 weeks of nivolumab. No patient escaped relapse after autologous stem cell transplantation, and brentuximab vedotin exposure varied. Only in-frame clones appear in the TCRdb table, and some are missing; sequencing was by immunoSEQ multiplex PCR. The sample lists tens of thousands of clones, around nine tenths occurring once. The clonotype comes from a human donor with classical Hodgkin lymphoma. Sample: peripheral blood mononuclear cells (PBMCs), taken before the fourth cycle of nivolumab. The chain employs TRBV28 and TRBJ2-5, with TRBD2 identical over 11 bases. Written as DNA, the CDR3 is TGTGCCAGCAGGACAATAGCGGGGGGGCCTGGGGAGACCCAGTACTTC. Translating gives CASRTIAGGPGETQYF.